The 5 T cell receptor beta chains given below trace back to one sample, sequenced in a study of cytomegalovirus exposure and HLA in healthy donors. Primers for the PCR totalled 60 Vbeta and 13 Jbeta. Assay used: immunoSEQ multiplex PCR; TCRdb lists only in-frame clones, some missing. The table lists 170,000 or so clones, roughly three quarters of them singletons. The sequencing sample was made of PBMCs. The receptors derive from a woman between 45 and 60 years old in good health and CMV-seropositive.

This clone was recorded a few times. The same CDR3 also results from other DNA sequences found in this sample. This rearrangement joins TRBV4-1 to TRBJ2-3; a possible D gene is TRBD2 (6 bases). The V gene lost 1 base and the J gene lost 2 bases, with 7 bases spanning the gap. The CDR3 is 14 amino acids. Germline loops: CDR1 MGHRA, CDR2 YSYEKL. The CDR3 loop reads CASSQAGDTDTQYF. CDR3 DNA sequence: TGCGCCAGCAGCCAAGCGGGGGACACAGATACGCAGTATTTT.

The chain's CDR3 is CASSLGTLRNTIYF. In DNA, the CDR3 is TGTGCCAGCAGCTTAGGGACACTAAGAAACACCATATATTTT. The chain uses TRBV7-2 and TRBJ1-3; D is perhaps TRBD1 (5 bases). This CDR3 has 14 amino acids. V lost 1 base and J lost 5, with 9 bases in between. Germline V gene data show CDR1 as SGHTA and CDR2 as FQGNSA.

This chain uses TRBV6-5 with TRBJ2-7, with a weak D call TRBD1 (6 bases). Trimming shortened V by 4 bases and J by 3 bases, and 13 bases separated the two germline ends. The CDR3 totals 14 residues. CDR1 and CDR2 (germline): MNHEY, SVGAGI. The CDR3 region is CASSSTLQGYEQYF. The CDR3 DNA is TGTGCCAGCAGTTCTACCCTACAGGGCTACGAGCAGTACTTC.

In the case of this clone: The same CDR3 can be traced to other DNA sequences in this sample. This chain connects TRBV19 to TRBJ1-4, with D hard to call. This CDR3 contains 15 residues. Germline CDR1 reads LNHDA; CDR2 reads SQIVND (reference sequence). V shed 0 bases and J shed 7 bases, with 12 bases lying between them. This CDR3 reads CASSIDPGFSEKLFF. CDR3 DNA sequence: TGTGCCAGTAGTATAGATCCGGGTTTTAGTGAAAAACTGTTTTTT.

The chain employs TRBV14 and TRBJ2-7, with TRBD1 as a possible D gene (6 bases). CDR1 SGHDN and CDR2 FVKESK come from the germline V gene. V lost 0 bases and J 3 bases, leaving 9 bases between the germline ends. CDR3 length: 14 residues. This chain's CDR3 is CASSQEQGFYEQYF. Here the CDR3 DNA reads TGTGCCAGCAGCCAAGAGCAGGGGTTCTACGAGCAGTACTTC.